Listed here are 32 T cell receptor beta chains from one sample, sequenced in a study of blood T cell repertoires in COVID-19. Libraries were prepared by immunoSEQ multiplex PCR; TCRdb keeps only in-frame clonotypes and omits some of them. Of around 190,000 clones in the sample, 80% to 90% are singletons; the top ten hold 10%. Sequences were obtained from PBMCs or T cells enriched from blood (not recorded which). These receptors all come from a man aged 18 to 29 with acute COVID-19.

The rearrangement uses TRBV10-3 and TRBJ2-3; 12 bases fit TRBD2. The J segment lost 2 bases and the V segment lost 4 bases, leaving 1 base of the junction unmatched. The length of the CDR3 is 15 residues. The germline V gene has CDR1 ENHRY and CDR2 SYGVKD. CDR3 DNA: TGTGCCATCAGTGCTAGCGGGAGGGCCACAGATACGCAGTATTTT. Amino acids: CAISASGRATDTQYF.

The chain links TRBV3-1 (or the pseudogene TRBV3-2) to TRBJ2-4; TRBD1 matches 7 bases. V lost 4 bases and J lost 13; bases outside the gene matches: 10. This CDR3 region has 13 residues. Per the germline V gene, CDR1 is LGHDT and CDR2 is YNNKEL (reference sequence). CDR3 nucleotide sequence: TGTGCCAGCAGCCCAGGGGACAGTTTTACGCAGTACTTC. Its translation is CASSPGDSFTQYF.

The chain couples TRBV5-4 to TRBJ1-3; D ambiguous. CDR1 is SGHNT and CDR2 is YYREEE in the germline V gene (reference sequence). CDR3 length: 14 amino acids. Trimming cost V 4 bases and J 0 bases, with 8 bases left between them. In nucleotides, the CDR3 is TGTGCCAGCAGCCCCAGTGTCTCTGGAAACACCATATATTTT. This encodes CASSPSVSGNTIYF.

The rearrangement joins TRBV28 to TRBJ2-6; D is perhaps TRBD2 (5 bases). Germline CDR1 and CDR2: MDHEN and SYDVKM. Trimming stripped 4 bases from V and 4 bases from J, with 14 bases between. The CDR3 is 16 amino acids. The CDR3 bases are TGTGCCAGCAGTTACGGGGAGAGTTCCGGGGCCAACGTCCTGACTTTC. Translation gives CASSYGESSGANVLTF. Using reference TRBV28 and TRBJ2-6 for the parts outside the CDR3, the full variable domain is DVKVTQSSRYLVKRTGEKVFLECVQDMDHENMFWYRQDPGLGLRLIYFSYDVKMKEKGDIPEGYSVSREKKERFSLILESASTNQTSMYLCASSYGESSGANVLTFGAGSRLTVL.

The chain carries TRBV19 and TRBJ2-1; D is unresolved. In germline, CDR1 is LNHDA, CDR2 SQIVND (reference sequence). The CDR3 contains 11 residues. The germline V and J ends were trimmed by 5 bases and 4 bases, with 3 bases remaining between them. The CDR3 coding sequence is TGTGCCAGTAGTCTTTACAATGAGCAGTTCTTC. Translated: CASSLYNEQFF.

The CDR3 loop is CASSLGGTSGTNTGELFF. The CDR3 DNA is TGCGCCAGCAGCTTGGGAGGAACTAGCGGGACGAACACCGGGGAGCTGTTTTTT. The chain is built from TRBV5-1 and TRBJ2-2, with 10 bases that match TRBD2. The V segment lost 0 bases and the J segment 0 bases; nucleotides outside the gene matches: 5. The CDR3 is 18 residues long. The germline gives CDR1 SGHRS, CDR2 YFSETQ.

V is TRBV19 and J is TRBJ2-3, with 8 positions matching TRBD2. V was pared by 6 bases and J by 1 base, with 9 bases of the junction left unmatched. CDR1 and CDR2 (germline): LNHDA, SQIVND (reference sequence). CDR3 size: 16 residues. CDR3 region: CASSPKAGGGTDTQYF. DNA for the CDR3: TGTGCCAGTAGCCCAAAGGCGGGGGGCGGCACAGATACGCAGTATTTT.

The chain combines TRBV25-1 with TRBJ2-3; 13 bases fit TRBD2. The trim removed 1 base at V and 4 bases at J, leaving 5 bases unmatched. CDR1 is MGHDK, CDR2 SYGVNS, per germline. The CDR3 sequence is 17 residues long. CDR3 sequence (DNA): TGTGCCAGCAGTGAATGGGGGACTAGCGGGATTGCAGATACGCAGTATTTT. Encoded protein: CASSEWGTSGIADTQYF.

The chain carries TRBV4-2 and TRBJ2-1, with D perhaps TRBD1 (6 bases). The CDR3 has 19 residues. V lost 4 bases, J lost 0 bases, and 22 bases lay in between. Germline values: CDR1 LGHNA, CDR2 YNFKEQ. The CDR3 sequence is CASSLPGAGPPSSYNEQFF. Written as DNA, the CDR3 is TGTGCCAGCAGCCTCCCAGGGGCGGGTCCCCCGAGCTCCTACAATGAGCAGTTCTTC.

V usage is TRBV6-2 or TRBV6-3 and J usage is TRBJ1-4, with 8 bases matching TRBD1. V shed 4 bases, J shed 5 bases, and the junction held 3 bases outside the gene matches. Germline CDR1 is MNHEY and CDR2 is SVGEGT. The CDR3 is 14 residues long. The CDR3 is CASSSGDRNEKLFF. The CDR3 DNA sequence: TGTGCCAGCAGTTCCGGGGACAGGAATGAAAAACTGTTTTTT.

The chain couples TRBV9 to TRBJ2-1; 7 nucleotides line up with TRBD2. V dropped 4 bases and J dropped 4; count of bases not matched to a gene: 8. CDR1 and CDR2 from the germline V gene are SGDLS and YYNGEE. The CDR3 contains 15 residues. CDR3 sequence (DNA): TGTGCCAGCAGCCCAAGAGGGACTACGTACAATGAGCAGTTCTTC. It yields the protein CASSPRGTTYNEQFF.

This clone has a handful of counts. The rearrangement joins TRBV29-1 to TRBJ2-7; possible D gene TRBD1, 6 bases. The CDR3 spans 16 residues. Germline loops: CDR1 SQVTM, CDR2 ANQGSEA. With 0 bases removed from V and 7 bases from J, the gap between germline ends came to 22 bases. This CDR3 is CSVEDFVGQTIGEQYF. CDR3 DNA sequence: TGCAGCGTTGAAGATTTCGTCGGACAGACGATCGGGGAGCAGTACTTC.

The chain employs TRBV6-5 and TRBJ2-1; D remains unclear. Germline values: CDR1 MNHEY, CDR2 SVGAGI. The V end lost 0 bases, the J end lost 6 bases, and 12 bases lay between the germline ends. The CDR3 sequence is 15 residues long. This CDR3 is CASSYSTSSSNEQFF. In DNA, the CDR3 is TGTGCCAGCAGTTACTCGACCTCTAGTAGCAATGAGCAGTTCTTC.

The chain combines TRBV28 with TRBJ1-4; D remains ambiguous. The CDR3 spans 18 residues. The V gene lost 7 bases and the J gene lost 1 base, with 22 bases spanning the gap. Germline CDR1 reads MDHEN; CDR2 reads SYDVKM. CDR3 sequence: CASTPGGIPSETNEKLFF. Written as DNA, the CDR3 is TGTGCCAGCACCCCGGGAGGGATTCCTAGTGAAACTAATGAAAAACTGTTTTTT. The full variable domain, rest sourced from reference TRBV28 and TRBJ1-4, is DVKVTQSSRYLVKRTGEKVFLECVQDMDHENMFWYRQDPGLGLRLIYFSYDVKMKEKGDIPEGYSVSREKKERFSLILESASTNQTSMYLCASTPGGIPSETNEKLFFGSGTQLSVL.

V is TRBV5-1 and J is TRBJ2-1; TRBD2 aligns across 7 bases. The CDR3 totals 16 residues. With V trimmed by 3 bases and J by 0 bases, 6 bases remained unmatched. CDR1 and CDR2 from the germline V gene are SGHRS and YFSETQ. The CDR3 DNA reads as TGCGCCAGCAGCTCGGATCCGGGAGGCTCCTACAATGAGCAGTTCTTC. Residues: CASSSDPGGSYNEQFF.

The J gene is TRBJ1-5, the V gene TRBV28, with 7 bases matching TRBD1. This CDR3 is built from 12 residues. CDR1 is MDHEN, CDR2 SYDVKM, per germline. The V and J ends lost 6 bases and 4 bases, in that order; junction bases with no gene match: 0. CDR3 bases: TGTGCCAGCAGGGGACAGAATCAGCCCCAGCATTTT. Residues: CASRGQNQPQHF.

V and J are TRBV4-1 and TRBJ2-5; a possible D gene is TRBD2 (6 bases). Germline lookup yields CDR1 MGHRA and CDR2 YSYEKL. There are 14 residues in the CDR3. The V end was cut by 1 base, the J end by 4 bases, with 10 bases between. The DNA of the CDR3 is TGCGCCAGCAGCCAAGGGGGGGACCTAGAGACCCAGTACTTC. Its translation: CASSQGGDLETQYF.

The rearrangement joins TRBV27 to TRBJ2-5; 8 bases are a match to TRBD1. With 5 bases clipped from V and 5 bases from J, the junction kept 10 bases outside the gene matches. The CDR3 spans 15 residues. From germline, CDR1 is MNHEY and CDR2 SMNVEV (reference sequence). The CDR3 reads CASSISGGDWETQYF. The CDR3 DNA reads TGTGCCAGCAGTATCTCAGGGGGCGATTGGGAGACCCAGTACTTC.

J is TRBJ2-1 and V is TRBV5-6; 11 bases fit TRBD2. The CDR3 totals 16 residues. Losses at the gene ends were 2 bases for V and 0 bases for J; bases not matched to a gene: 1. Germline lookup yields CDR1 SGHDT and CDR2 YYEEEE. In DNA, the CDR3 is TGTGCCAGCAGCTTTAGCGGGAGGGGCTCCTACAATGAGCAGTTCTTC. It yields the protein CASSFSGRGSYNEQFF.

The CDR3 DNA is TGTGCCAGAGTGATCTTCTGTCGGGAGGGGCTTTCTACCGGGGAGCTGTTTTTT. Its translation: CARVIFCREGLSTGELFF. The chain recombines TRBV28 with TRBJ2-2; TRBD2 agrees at 8 bases. Germline V gene data show CDR1 as MDHEN and CDR2 as SYDVKM. The CDR3 has 18 residues. Trimming removed 9 bases from V and 5 bases from J; junction bases left unmatched: 20.

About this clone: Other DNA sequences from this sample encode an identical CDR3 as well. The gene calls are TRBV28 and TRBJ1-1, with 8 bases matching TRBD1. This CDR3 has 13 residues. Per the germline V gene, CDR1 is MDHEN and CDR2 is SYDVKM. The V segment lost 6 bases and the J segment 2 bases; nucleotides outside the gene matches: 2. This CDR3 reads CASRGQGNTEAFF. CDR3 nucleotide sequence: TGTGCCAGCAGAGGACAGGGTAACACTGAAGCTTTCTTT. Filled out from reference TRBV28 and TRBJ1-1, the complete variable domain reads DVKVTQSSRYLVKRTGEKVFLECVQDMDHENMFWYRQDPGLGLRLIYFSYDVKMKEKGDIPEGYSVSREKKERFSLILESASTNQTSMYLCASRGQGNTEAFFGQGTRLTVV.

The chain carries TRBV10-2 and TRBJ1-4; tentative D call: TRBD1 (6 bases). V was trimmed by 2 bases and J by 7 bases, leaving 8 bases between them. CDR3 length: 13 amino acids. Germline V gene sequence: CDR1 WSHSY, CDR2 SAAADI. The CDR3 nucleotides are TGCGCCAGCAGTGAGCAGGGGATTGAAAAACTGTTTTTT. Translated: CASSEQGIEKLFF.

CDR3: CASSQEIAGRLHEQYF. Written as DNA, the CDR3 is TGTGCCAGCAGCCAAGAAATAGCGGGGAGACTCCACGAGCAGTACTTC. The V and J genes are TRBV14 and TRBJ2-7; 8 bases are a match to TRBD2. Germline CDR1 and CDR2: SGHDN and FVKESK. The CDR3 loop spans 16 amino acids. The trim removed 0 bases at V and 5 bases at J, leaving 9 bases unmatched.

This chain's CDR3 is CASSPGQPGGAFF. The CDR3 DNA reads as TGTGCCAGCAGCCCGGGACAGCCAGGAGGAGCTTTCTTT. V gene TRBV28 combines with J gene TRBJ1-1; the match to TRBD1 covers 7 bases. V shed 6 bases and J 10 bases; nucleotides not matched to a gene: 11. Germline CDR1 MDHEN, CDR2 SYDVKM. The CDR3 is 13 residues long.

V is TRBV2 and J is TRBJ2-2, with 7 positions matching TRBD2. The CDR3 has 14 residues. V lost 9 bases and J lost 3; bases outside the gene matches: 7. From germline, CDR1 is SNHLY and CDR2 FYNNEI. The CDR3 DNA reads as TGTGCCAGAAACCTAGCGGAGCACACCGGGGAGCTGTTTTTT. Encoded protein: CARNLAEHTGELFF.

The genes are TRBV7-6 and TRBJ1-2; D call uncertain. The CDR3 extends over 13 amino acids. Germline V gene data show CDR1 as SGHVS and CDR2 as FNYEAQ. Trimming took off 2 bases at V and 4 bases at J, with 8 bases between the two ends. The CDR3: CASSLNGGYGYTF. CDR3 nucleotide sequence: TGTGCCAGCAGCTTAAACGGCGGCTATGGCTACACCTTC.

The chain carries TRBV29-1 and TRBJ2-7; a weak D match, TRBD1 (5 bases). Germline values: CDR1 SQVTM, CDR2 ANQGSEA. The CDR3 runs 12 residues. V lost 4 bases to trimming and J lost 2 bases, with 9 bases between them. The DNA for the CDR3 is TGCAGCGTTGCCAACAGGACCTACGAGCAGTACTTC. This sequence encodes CSVANRTYEQYF.

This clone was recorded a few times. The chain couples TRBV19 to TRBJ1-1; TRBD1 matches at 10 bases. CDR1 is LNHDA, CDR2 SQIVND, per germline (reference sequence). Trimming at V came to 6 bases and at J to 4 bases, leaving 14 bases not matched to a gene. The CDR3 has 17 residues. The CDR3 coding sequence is TGTGCCAGTAGGAGACCGGGACAGGGGATCGGTGGCACTGAAGCTTTCTTT. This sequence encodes CASRRPGQGIGGTEAFF.

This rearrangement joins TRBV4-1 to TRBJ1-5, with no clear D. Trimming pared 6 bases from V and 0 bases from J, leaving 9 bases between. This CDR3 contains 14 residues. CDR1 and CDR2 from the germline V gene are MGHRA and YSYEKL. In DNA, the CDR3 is TGCGCCAGCAGACCGCGGCTTAGCAATCAGCCCCAGCATTTT. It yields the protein CASRPRLSNQPQHF.

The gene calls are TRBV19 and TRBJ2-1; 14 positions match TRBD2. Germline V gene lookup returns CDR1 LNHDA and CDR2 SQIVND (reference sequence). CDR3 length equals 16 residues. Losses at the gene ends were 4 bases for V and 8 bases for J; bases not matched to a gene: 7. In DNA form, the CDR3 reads TGTGCCAGTAGTACCCCGGGACTAGCGGGAGTGGATGAGCAGTTCTTC. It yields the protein CASSTPGLAGVDEQFF.

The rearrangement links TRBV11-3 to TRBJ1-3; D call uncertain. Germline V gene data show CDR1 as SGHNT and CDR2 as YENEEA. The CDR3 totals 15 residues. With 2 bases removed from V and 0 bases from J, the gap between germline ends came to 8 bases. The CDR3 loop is CASSLNKNSGNTIYF. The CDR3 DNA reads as TGTGCCAGCAGCTTAAACAAGAACTCTGGAAACACCATATATTTT.

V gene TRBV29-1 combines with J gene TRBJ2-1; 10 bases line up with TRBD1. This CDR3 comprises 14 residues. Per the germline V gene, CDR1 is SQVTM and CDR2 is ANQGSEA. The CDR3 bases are TGCAGTCTCCGGGACAGGGGCATCTACAATGAGCAGTTCTTC. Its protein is CSLRDRGIYNEQFF.